One sample yielded the 5 T cell receptor beta chains listed below, sequenced in a study of blood T cells in healthy people across ages. A sample-barcoded 5' primer and a J-beta primer mix were used in a second PCR of roughly 7 to 11 cycles. MiXCR, applied by TCRdb to the 5' RACE reads, yields one record per CDR3 protein. The table lists 1.5 million to 2 million distinct CDR3 sequences, 40% to 55% of them singletons. Source material: blood. Every receptor here comes from a woman between 35 and 50 years old in good health.

For the CDR3, the DNA is TGCAGTGCCGTCCTGGGACAGGGATTGGAGACCCAGTACTTC. Its translation is CSAVLGQGLETQYF. The genes are TRBV20-1 and TRBJ2-5; 9 positions agree with TRBD1. Germline values: CDR1 DFQATT, CDR2 SNEGSKA (reference sequence). The CDR3 totals 14 residues. V dropped 6 bases and J dropped 5; count of bases not matched to a gene: 10.

The CDR3 region has the DNA TGCAGTGCTAGAGACCATTCCACCGGGACAGGGTCTTATGGCTACACCTTC. Amino acids: CSARDHSTGTGSYGYTF. V is TRBV20-1 and J is TRBJ1-2; 9 bases align to TRBD1. Trimming at V came to 0 bases and at J to 5 bases, leaving 13 bases not matched to a gene. Germline V lookup: CDR1 DFQATT, CDR2 SNEGSKA (reference sequence). This CDR3 spans 17 amino acids.

This chain joins TRBV28 and TRBJ1-5; TRBD1 is a possible D gene (6 bases). Per germline, CDR1 MDHEN and CDR2 SYDVKM. The V gene lost 8 bases and the J gene lost 3 bases, with 20 bases spanning the gap. This CDR3 spans 16 amino acids. The CDR3 DNA is TGTGCCAGCGGGTGGGAGTGGCAGGGGTACAATCAGCCCCAGCATTTT. Protein sequence: CASGWEWQGYNQPQHF.

The V call is TRBV27, the J call TRBJ2-7; D remains ambiguous. The CDR3 extends over 15 amino acids. The V gene's germline CDR1 is MNHEY and CDR2 SMNVEV (reference sequence). V lost 6 bases and J 4 bases, leaving 19 bases between the germline ends. The CDR3 is CASRPIHGVSYEQYF. The DNA for the CDR3 is TGTGCCAGCAGACCCATCCACGGCGTCAGTTACGAGCAGTACTTC.

V usage is TRBV12-3 or TRBV12-4 and J usage is TRBJ2-1; 9 bases line up with TRBD1. Losses at the gene ends were 6 bases for V and 13 bases for J; bases not matched to a gene: 13. The CDR3 sequence is 14 residues long. CDR3 coding DNA: TGTGCCAGCAGGGCCGGGACAGGGAAGGAGACCCAGTTCTTC. It specifies CASRAGTGKETQFF.